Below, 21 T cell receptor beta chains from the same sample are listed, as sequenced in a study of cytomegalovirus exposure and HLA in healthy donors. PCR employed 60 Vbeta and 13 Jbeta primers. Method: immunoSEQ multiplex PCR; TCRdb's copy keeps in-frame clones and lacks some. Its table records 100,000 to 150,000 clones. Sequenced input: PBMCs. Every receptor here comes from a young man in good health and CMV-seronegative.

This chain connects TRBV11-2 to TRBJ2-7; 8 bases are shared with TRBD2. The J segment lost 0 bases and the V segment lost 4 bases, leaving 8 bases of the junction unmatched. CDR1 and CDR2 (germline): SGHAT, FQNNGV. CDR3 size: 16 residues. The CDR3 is CASSYRGGRSSYEQYF. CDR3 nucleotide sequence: TGTGCCAGCAGCTACCGGGGGGGCCGGAGCTCCTACGAGCAGTACTTC.

The CDR3 is CASSGPGQGPYEQYF. The CDR3 bases are TGTGCCAGCAGCGGACCGGGACAGGGACCCTACGAGCAGTACTTC. The chain links TRBV5-4 to TRBJ2-7, with 9 bases identical to TRBD1. Germline V gene lookup returns CDR1 SGHNT and CDR2 YYREEE (reference sequence). V lost 4 bases to trimming and J lost 2 bases; unmatched junction nucleotides: 7. CDR3 length: 15 residues.

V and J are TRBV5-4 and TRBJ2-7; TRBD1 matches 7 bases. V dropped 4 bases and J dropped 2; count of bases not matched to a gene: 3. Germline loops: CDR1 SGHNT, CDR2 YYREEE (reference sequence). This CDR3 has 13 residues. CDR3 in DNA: TGTGCCAGCAGCCTGACAGGGACCTACGAGCAGTACTTC. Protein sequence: CASSLTGTYEQYF.

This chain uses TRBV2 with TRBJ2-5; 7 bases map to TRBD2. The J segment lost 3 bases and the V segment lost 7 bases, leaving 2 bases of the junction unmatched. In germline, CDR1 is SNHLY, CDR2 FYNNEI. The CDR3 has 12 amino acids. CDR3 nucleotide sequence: TGTGCCAGCACGGGGGGAGAAGAGACCCAGTACTTC. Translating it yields CASTGGEETQYF.

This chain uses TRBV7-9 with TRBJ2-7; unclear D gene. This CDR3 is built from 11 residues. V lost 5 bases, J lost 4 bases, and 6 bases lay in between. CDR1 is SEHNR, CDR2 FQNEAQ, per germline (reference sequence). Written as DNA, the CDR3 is TGTGCCAGCAGCCCCTCTTACGAGCAGTACTTC. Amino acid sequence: CASSPSYEQYF. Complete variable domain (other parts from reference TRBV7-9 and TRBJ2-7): DTGVSQNPRHKITKRGQNVTFRCDPISEHNRLYWYRQTLGQGPEFLTYFQNEAQLEKSRLLSDRFSAERPKGSFSTLEIQRTEQGDSAMYLCASSPSYEQYFGPGTRLTVT.

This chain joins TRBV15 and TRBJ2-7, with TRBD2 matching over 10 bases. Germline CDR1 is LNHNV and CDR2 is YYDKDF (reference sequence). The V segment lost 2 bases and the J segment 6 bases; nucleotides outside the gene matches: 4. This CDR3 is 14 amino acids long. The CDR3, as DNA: TGTGCCACCAGCAGACTAGCGGGAGTTAGCGAGCAGTACTTC. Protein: CATSRLAGVSEQYF.

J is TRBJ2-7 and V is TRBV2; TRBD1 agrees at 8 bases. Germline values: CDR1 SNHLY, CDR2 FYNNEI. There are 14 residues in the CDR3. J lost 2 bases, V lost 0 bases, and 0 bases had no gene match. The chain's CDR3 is CASSEADRAYEQYF. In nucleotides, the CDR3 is TGTGCCAGCAGTGAAGCGGACAGGGCCTACGAGCAGTACTTC.

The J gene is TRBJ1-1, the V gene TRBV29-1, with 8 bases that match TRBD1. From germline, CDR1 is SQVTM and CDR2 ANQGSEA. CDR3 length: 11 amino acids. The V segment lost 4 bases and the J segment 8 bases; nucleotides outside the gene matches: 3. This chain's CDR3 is CSVGQGREAFF. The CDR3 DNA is TGCAGCGTTGGACAGGGGAGAGAAGCTTTCTTT.

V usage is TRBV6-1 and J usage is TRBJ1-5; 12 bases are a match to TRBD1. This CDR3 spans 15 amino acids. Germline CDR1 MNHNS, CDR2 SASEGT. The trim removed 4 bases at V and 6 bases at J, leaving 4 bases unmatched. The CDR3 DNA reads TGTGCCAGCAGTGTTGGGACAGGGGGCGGTCAGCCCCAGCATTTT. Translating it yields CASSVGTGGGQPQHF.

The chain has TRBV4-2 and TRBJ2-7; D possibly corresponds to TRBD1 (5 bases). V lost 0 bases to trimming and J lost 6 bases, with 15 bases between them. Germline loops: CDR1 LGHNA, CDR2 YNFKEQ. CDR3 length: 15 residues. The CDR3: CASSQEGVGLSEQYF. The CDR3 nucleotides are TGTGCCAGCAGCCAAGAAGGGGTAGGGCTGAGCGAGCAGTACTTC.

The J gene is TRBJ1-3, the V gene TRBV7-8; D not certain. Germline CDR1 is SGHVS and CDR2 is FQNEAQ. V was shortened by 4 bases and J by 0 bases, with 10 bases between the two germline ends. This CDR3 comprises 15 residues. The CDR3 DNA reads TGTGCCAGCAGCTATAGTTTGGTCTCTGGAAACACCATATATTTT. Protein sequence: CASSYSLVSGNTIYF.

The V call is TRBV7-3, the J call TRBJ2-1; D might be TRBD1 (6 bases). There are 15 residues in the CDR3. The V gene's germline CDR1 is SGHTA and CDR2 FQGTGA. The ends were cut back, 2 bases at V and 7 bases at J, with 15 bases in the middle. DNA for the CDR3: TGTGCCAGCAGCTTATCCAACTCAGGGGTTAATGAGCAGTTCTTC. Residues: CASSLSNSGVNEQFF.

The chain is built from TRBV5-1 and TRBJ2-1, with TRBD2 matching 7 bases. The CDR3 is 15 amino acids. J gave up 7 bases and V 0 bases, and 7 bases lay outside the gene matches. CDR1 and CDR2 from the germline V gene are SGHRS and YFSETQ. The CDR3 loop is CASSLEAASGNEQFF. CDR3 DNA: TGCGCCAGCAGCTTGGAGGCCGCTAGCGGAAATGAGCAGTTCTTC.

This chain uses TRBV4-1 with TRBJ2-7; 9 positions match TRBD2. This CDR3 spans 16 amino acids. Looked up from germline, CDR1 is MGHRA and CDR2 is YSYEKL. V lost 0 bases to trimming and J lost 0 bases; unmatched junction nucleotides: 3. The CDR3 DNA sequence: TGCGCCAGCAGCCAAGATGAAGCGGGAGGCTCCTACGAGCAGTACTTC. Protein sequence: CASSQDEAGGSYEQYF.

The CDR3 reads CASSQGLAGGPLSYNEQFF. DNA of the CDR3: TGCGCCAGCAGCCAAGGACTAGCGGGAGGGCCGCTTTCCTACAATGAGCAGTTCTTC. The V and J genes are TRBV4-3 and TRBJ2-1; 14 bases are a match to TRBD2. This CDR3 has 19 amino acids. Germline V gene lookup returns CDR1 LGHNA and CDR2 YSLEER. V was pared by 1 base and J by 1 base, with 6 bases of the junction left unmatched.

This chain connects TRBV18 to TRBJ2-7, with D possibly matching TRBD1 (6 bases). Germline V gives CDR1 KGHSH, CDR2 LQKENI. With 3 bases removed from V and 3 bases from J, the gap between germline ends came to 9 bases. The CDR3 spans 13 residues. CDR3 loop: CASSPRGNYEQYF. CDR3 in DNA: TGTGCCAGCTCACCCAGGGGTAACTACGAGCAGTACTTC.

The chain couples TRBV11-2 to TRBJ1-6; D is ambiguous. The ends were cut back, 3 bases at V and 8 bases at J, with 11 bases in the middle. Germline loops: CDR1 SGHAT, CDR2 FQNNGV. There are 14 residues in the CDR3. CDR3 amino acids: CASSFGILYSPLHF. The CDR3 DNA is TGTGCCAGCAGCTTCGGGATCCTTTATTCACCCCTCCACTTT.

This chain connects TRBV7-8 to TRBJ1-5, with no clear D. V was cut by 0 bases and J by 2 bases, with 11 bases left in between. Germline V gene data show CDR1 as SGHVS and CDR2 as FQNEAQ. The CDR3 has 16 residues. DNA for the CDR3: TGTGCCAGCAGCTTAGCGCCCGGGAGGGGCAATCAGCCCCAGCATTTT. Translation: CASSLAPGRGNQPQHF.

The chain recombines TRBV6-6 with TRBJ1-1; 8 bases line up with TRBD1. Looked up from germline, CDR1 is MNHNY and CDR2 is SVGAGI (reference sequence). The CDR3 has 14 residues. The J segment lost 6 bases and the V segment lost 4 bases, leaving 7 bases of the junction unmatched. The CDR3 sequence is CASSSGTGAAEAFF. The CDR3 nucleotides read TGTGCCAGCAGTTCCGGGACAGGTGCCGCTGAAGCTTTCTTT.

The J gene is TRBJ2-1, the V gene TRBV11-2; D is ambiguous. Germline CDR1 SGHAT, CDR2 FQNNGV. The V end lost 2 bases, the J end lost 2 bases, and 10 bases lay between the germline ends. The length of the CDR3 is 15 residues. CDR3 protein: CASSLIAYTYNEQFF. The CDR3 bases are TGTGCCAGCAGCTTAATCGCGTATACCTACAATGAGCAGTTCTTC. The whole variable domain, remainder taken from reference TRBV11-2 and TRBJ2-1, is EAGVAQSPRYKIIEKRQSVAFWCNPISGHATLYWYQQILGQGPKLLIQFQNNGVVDDSQLPKDRFSAERLKGVDSTLKIQPAKLEDSAVYLCASSLIAYTYNEQFFGPGTRLTVL.

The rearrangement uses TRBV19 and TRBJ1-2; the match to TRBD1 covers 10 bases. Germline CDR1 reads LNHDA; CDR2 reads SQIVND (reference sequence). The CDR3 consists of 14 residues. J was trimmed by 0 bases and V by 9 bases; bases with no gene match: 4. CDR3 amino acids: CASGGQGANYGYTF. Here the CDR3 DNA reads TGTGCCAGCGGAGGACAGGGGGCTAACTATGGCTACACCTTC.